The next 3 T cell receptor beta chains were all read from a single sample in a study of human T cells and chemical hapten exposure (dated by TCRdb to about 2021). Library method: RACE. TCRdb names NextSeq 500 as the instrument used. The raw public reads went through TCRdb reprocessing: fastp at Q25, MiXCR clone calling, in-frame beta chains kept. CDR3 protein sequences are deduplicated, and each keeps its most common genes and DNA. The sample has 84,000 or so distinct CDR3 sequences on record, 6.5% to 10% of them singletons. 2.5% to 3% of the sample is taken by the ten largest. The time point label for this specimen denotes: pre-sensitization, week 0. Read against the paper, the sample's treatment or condition label means: therapeutic diphenylcyclopropenone sensitization with weekly scalp DPC. The sequenced sample was whole blood, obtained in connection with sensitization to the hapten diphenylcyclopropenone (DPC). The receptor set was obtained from a man between 35 and 55 years old with alopecia areata. Some clones in this sample may be carry-over from other donors' samples.

This clonotype was seen only a few times. The CDR3 DNA follows: TGTGCCAGTAGAAACAGGGGGCGGGACGGGGAGCTGTTTTTT. Translated: CASRNRGRDGELFF. The V gene is TRBV19, the J gene TRBJ2-2; 9 nucleotides agree with TRBD1. Trimming cost V 6 bases and J 7 bases; bases outside gene matches: 6. Germline loops: CDR1 LNHDA, CDR2 SQIVND (reference sequence). The CDR3 is 14 amino acids.

This chain joins TRBV18 and TRBJ2-1, with a possible D match to TRBD2 (6 bases). The germline gives CDR1 KGHSH, CDR2 LQKENI. With 3 bases removed from V and 13 bases from J, the gap between germline ends came to 10 bases. The CDR3 is 11 residues long. The CDR3 sequence: CASSPGGLQFF. CDR3 coding DNA: TGTGCCAGCTCACCGGGGGGACTCCAGTTCTTC.

This clonotype showed up just a few times. The chain has TRBV24-1 and TRBJ2-3; possible D gene TRBD1, 6 bases. From germline, CDR1 is KGHDR and CDR2 SFDVKD. V lost 7 bases to trimming and J lost 1 base, with 11 bases between them. The CDR3 extends over 14 amino acids. CDR3 residues: CATRSGAGTDTQYF. The CDR3 nucleotides are TGTGCCACCAGATCAGGGGCGGGCACAGATACGCAGTATTTT.